One and the same sample provided the 10 T cell receptor beta chains below, sequenced in a study of blood T cell repertoires in COVID-19. TCRdb keeps only in-frame clones here, not all; method: immunoSEQ multiplex PCR. The sample consists of around 250,000 clones, approximately 85% of them appearing once. The sample consisted of PBMCs or T cells enriched from blood (not recorded which). These receptor sequences come from a woman aged 45-65 years with acute COVID-19.

J is TRBJ1-3 and V is TRBV10-3; no clear D. Germline CDR1 ENHRY, CDR2 SYGVKD. Deletions cut 3 bases from V and 4 bases from J, with 13 bases between. The CDR3 is 15 residues long. The CDR3 region is CAISEALPRGNTIYF. DNA of the CDR3: TGTGCCATCAGTGAAGCGTTACCGAGAGGAAACACCATATATTTT.

This chain uses TRBV2 with TRBJ2-2; 8 bases agree with TRBD1. CDR1 and CDR2 (germline): SNHLY, FYNNEI. Unmatched junction bases numbered 11, after V lost 5 bases and J lost 6 bases. The CDR3 is 16 amino acids. Here the CDR3 reads CASSPVLRGRPGELFF. The CDR3 DNA is TGTGCCAGCAGTCCGGTTCTCAGGGGGCGCCCCGGGGAGCTGTTTTTT.

The V and J genes are TRBV4-3 and TRBJ1-2, with D tentatively TRBD1 (5 bases). The CDR3 length is 19 residues. The germline V gene has CDR1 LGHNA and CDR2 YSLEER. Trimming left V 1 base short and J 0 bases short, with 21 bases between. The CDR3 sequence is CASSQGPRVNPKANYGYTF. In DNA form, the CDR3 reads TGCGCCAGCAGCCAAGGTCCCAGGGTGAATCCCAAAGCTAACTATGGCTACACCTTC.

The CDR3 DNA reads as TGTGCCAGCAGCTTGTGGGTAGCGGGGGGGCTGGATACGCAGTATTTT. It specifies CASSLWVAGGLDTQYF. The J gene is TRBJ2-3, the V gene TRBV5-4; 11 bases match TRBD2. The V and J ends lost 1 base and 6 bases, in that order; junction bases with no gene match: 7. The germline CDR1 and CDR2 sequences are SGHNT and YYREEE (reference sequence). There are 16 residues in the CDR3. Using reference TRBV5-4 and TRBJ2-3 for the parts outside the CDR3, the full variable domain is ETGVTQSPTHLIKTRGQQVTLRCSSQSGHNTVSWYQQALGQGPQFIFQYYREEENGRGNFPPRFSGLQFPNYSSELNVNALELDDSALYLCASSLWVAGGLDTQYFGPGTRLTVL.

The CDR3 reads CASSQGTGSVDTQYF. CDR3 DNA: TGCGCCAGCAGCCAAGGCACAGGGTCGGTGGATACGCAGTATTTT. The chain couples TRBV4-3 to TRBJ2-3; TRBD1 might be the D (6 bases). Trimming removed 1 base from V and 6 bases from J, with 14 bases in between. The CDR3 runs to 15 residues. Germline V gene sequence: CDR1 LGHNA, CDR2 YSLEER.

The chain has TRBV18 and TRBJ2-7; 8 nucleotides match TRBD2. This CDR3 is 15 amino acids long. Germline CDR1 is KGHSH and CDR2 is LQKENI. V shed 3 bases and J 3 bases; nucleotides not matched to a gene: 7. The CDR3 sequence: CASSPRRGGHYEQYF. CDR3 DNA: TGTGCCAGCTCACCCCGACGGGGGGGGCACTACGAGCAGTACTTC.

The chain recombines TRBV6-5 with TRBJ1-5; 7 bases line up with TRBD1. The CDR3 length is 12 residues. Germline assignment: CDR1 MNHEY and CDR2 SVGAGI. V lost 6 bases to trimming and J lost 7 bases; unmatched junction nucleotides: 3. The chain's CDR3 is CASRGGRQPQHF. DNA of the CDR3: TGTGCCAGCAGAGGGGGCAGGCAGCCCCAGCATTTT.

The rearrangement joins TRBV5-4 to TRBJ2-3, with D possibly being TRBD1 (5 bases). V lost 2 bases to trimming and J lost 2 bases, with 15 bases between them. Germline V gene data show CDR1 as SGHNT and CDR2 as YYREEE (reference sequence). The CDR3 runs 16 residues. For the CDR3, the DNA is TGTGCCAGCAGCTTAGGGGATTACCCCAACACAGATACGCAGTATTTT. Translation: CASSLGDYPNTDTQYF.

This chain's CDR3 is CASSSGQGAFPEAFF. CDR3 nucleotides: TGTGCCAGCTCGTCCGGACAGGGGGCTTTCCCTGAAGCTTTCTTT. The chain couples TRBV18 to TRBJ1-1; TRBD1 matches at 11 bases. V lost 6 bases and J lost 6; bases outside the gene matches: 9. The CDR3 spans 15 residues. In germline, CDR1 is KGHSH, CDR2 LQKENI.

The CDR3, as DNA: TGTGCCAGCAGAGCCCCCAGGGGATTCGCCTTTGATGGCTACACCTTC. Protein sequence: CASRAPRGFAFDGYTF. This chain links TRBV28 with TRBJ1-2, with D maybe TRBD1 (6 bases). Germline values: CDR1 MDHEN, CDR2 SYDVKM. V lost 6 bases, J lost 6 bases, and 23 bases lay in between. This CDR3 has 16 amino acids.